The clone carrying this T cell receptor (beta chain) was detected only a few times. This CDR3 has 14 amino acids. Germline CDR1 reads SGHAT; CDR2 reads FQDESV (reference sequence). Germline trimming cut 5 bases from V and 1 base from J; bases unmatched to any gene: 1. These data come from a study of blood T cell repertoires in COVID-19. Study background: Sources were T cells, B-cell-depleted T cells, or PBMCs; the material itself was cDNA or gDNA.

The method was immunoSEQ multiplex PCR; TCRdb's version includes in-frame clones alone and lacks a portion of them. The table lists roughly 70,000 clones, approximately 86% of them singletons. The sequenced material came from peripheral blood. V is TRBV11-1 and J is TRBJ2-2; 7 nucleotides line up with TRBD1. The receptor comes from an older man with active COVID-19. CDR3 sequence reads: CASSHRGNTGELFF. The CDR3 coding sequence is TGTGCCAGCAGCCACAGGGGGAACACCGGGGAGCTGTTTTTT.